The clone carrying this T cell receptor (beta chain) was observed a handful of times. What it recognizes is unknown. This entry belongs to a study of CD8 T cells in ankylosing spondylitis. Regarding the study as a whole: In ankylosing spondylitis patients, matched synovial fluid reportedly showed significant enrichment of disease-linked clones. A number of the motif variants had already been described in reactive arthritis synovial fluid and blood.

Germline values: CDR1 GTSNPN, CDR2 SVGIG (reference sequence). The ends lost 0 bases at V and 4 bases at J; junction bases unmatched: 10. The CDR3 contains 16 residues. As the method for making TCR beta libraries, quantitative 5'-RACE with molecular barcodes was used. TCRdb itself ran the 5' RACE reads through MiXCR, one entry per CDR3 protein. The data show roughly 170,000 distinct CDR3 sequences, approximately 10% seen once. The sequenced material came from blood, either unsorted or a sorted T cell fraction (not recorded which). J is TRBJ2-5 and V is TRBV30; 8 bases agree with TRBD2. This TCR came from a female donor with ankylosing spondylitis or in good health (not recorded which). This CDR3 is CAWSVGAGGLVETQYF. The CDR3, as DNA: TGTGCCTGGAGTGTGGGGGCGGGAGGACTAGTAGAGACCCAGTACTTC.